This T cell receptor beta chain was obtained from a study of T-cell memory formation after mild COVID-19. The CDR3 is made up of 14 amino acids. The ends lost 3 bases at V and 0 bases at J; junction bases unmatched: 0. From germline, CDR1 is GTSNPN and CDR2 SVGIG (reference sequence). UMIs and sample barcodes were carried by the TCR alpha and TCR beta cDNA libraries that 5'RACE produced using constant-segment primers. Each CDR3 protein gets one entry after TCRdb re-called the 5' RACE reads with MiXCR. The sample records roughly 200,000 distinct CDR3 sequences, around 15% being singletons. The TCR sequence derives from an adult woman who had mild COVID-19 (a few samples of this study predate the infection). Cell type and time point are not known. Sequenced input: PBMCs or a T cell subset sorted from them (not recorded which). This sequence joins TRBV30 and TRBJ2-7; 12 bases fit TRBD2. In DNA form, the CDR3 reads TGTGCCTGGAGGACTAGCGGGAGCTCCTACGAGCAGTACTTC. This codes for CAWRTSGSSYEQYF.